This TCR beta chain derives from a study of blood T cell repertoires in COVID-19. Background on the study: COVID-19 samples collected from the United States, Italy and Spain covered acute and convalescent phases. PBMCs, B-cell-depleted T cells, or T cells provided the cDNA or gDNA that made up the material.

In the study's own analysis: Amplification of reference gene primers provided the estimated nucleated cell counts. Using immunoSEQ multiplex PCR, the repertoire was profiled, and TCRdb retains in-frame clones only, with some absent. The V and J calls and the clone size are those of that table, but D and trimming were determined from the DNA. The sample records fewer than 350,000 clones, 81% being singletons. V lost 1 base, J lost 5 bases, and 6 bases stayed unmatched. The CDR3 extends over 16 amino acids. Germline V gives CDR1 KGHDR, CDR2 SFDVKD. The chain links TRBV24-1 to TRBJ2-5, with TRBD1 matching 10 bases. Sample: peripheral blood. The sequence was collected from a woman in her fifties or sixties with active or convalescent COVID-19. CDR3 region: CATSDLRDRGGETQYF. The DNA of the CDR3 is TGTGCCACCAGTGATTTAAGGGACAGGGGTGGGGAGACCCAGTACTTC.